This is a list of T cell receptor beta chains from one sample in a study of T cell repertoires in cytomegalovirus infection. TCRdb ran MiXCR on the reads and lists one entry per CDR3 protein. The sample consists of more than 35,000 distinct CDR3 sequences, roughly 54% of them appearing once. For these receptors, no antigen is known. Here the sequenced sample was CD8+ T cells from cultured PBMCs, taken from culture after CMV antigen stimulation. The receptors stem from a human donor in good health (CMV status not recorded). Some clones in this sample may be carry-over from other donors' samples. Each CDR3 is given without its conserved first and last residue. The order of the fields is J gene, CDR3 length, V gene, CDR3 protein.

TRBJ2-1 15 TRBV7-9 ASSPPFGGRAGNEQF
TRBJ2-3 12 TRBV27 ASTAVHRTDTQY
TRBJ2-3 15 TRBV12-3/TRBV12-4 ASSLSGGAYSTDTQY
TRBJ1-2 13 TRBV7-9 ASRLSGTGDYGYT
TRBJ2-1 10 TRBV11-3 ASSGWDNEQF
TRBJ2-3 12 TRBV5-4 ASSTGLAGGTQY
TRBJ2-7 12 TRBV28 ASSFVAGTDEQY
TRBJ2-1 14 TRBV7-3 ASSHQRAGAYNEQF
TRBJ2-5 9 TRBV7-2 ASRLDGTQY
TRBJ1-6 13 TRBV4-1 ASSQVAEYNSPLH
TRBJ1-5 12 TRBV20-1 SARDAGLGQPQH
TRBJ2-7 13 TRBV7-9 ASSLEQVFSYEQY
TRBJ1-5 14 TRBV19 ASSIGGEISNQPQH
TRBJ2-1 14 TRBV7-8 ASSLATGGLFNEQF
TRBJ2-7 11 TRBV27 ASSLSESYEQY
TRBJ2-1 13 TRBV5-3 ASSLVGEGYNEQF
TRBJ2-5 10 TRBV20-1 SASRGLWAQY
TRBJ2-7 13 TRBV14 ASSPPTGLIYEQY
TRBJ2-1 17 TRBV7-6 ASSAPKASGRASYNEQF
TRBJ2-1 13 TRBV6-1 ASSPRHDSYNEQF
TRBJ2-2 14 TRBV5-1 ASSLAQGTGTGELF
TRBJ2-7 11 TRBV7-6 ASSLVGPYEQY
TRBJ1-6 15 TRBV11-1 ASSLAVIPGPNSPLH
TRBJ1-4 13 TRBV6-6 ASRLQTGGNEKLF
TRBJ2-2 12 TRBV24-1 ATSADSNTGELF
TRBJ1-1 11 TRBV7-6 ASSLAANTEAF
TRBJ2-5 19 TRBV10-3 AISESGTGAWLAGRDKTQY
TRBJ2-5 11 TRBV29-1 SGRRGVQETQY
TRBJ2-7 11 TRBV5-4 ASSQGGLYEQY
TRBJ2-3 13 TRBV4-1 ASSQVAGGTDTQY